One sample yielded the 24 T cell receptor beta chains listed below, sequenced in a study of T cells after yellow fever vaccination. TCRdb re-called the 5' RACE reads through MiXCR, storing one row per CDR3 protein. The table records 450,000 to 650,000 distinct CDR3 sequences, 20% to 25% of them present only once. Material: PBMCs, obtained more than 20 days after the first yellow fever vaccination. The receptors shown here come from a man aged 18 to 29 who received the YFV17D yellow fever vaccine.

The chain combines TRBV27 with TRBJ2-7; the D gene is possibly TRBD2 (7 bases). The V gene lost 8 bases and the J gene lost 2 bases, with 19 bases spanning the gap. Germline CDR1 and CDR2: MNHEY and SMNVEV (reference sequence). The CDR3 runs to 15 residues. This CDR3 is CASGGGPTQTYEQYF. In nucleotides, the CDR3 is TGTGCCAGCGGCGGGGGCCCGACTCAAACCTACGAGCAGTACTTC.

The chain carries TRBV30 and TRBJ1-4; D gene uncertain. CDR3 length: 14 amino acids. Germline-derived CDR1 and CDR2 are GTSNPN and SVGIG (reference sequence). Trimming left V 0 bases short and J 7 bases short, with 12 bases between. The CDR3 loop is CAWSVLKGGEKLFF. The CDR3 DNA follows: TGTGCCTGGAGTGTACTGAAAGGCGGTGAAAAACTGTTTTTT.

V gene TRBV7-9 combines with J gene TRBJ2-7, with D perhaps TRBD1 or TRBD2 (5 bases each). Germline V gene lookup returns CDR1 SEHNR and CDR2 FQNEAQ (reference sequence). V was pared by 4 bases and J by 7 bases, with 14 bases between. This CDR3 spans 13 amino acids. The CDR3 loop is CASSWRAGSEQYF. The CDR3 DNA is TGTGCCAGCAGCTGGCGGGCAGGGAGTGAGCAGTACTTC. Looking up the rest from reference TRBV7-9 and TRBJ2-7 gives the full variable domain: DTGVSQNPRHKITKRGQNVTFRCDPISEHNRLYWYRQTLGQGPEFLTYFQNEAQLEKSRLLSDRFSAERPKGSFSTLEIQRTEQGDSAMYLCASSWRAGSEQYFGPGTRLTVT.

V usage is TRBV4-1 and J usage is TRBJ2-5, with TRBD2 matching 11 bases. Trimming cost V 1 base and J 3 bases; bases outside gene matches: 7. The CDR3 consists of 17 residues. CDR1 is MGHRA, CDR2 YSYEKL, per germline. The CDR3 loop reads CASSQGSRGLAEETQYF. The CDR3 nucleotides read TGCGCCAGCAGCCAAGGCAGCAGGGGACTAGCGGAAGAGACCCAGTACTTC.

This rearrangement joins TRBV5-5 to TRBJ2-7; a possible D gene is TRBD1 (6 bases). The germline CDR1 and CDR2 sequences are SGHKS and YYEKEE (reference sequence). Trimming left V 4 bases short and J 3 bases short, with 11 bases between. The CDR3 runs to 13 residues. CDR3 region: CASSHLDSYEQYV. The CDR3 nucleotides are TGTGCCAGCAGCCATTTGGACAGCTACGAGCAGTACGTC.

This clonotype was observed a handful of times. The chain is built from TRBV9 and TRBJ2-3, with TRBD2 matching 10 bases. V shed 3 bases and J 3 bases; nucleotides not matched to a gene: 7. Germline values: CDR1 SGDLS, CDR2 YYNGEE. The CDR3 covers 16 residues. The CDR3 loop reads CASSDPSSGGTDTQYF. The CDR3 nucleotides are TGTGCCAGCAGCGATCCCTCTAGCGGGGGAACAGATACGCAGTATTTT.

The gene calls are TRBV7-2 and TRBJ2-2; 8 bases are shared with TRBD2. This CDR3 spans 17 amino acids. CDR1 SGHTA and CDR2 FQGNSA come from the germline V gene. V trimming: 5 bases; J trimming: 2 bases; junction bases outside the gene matches: 10. Here the CDR3 reads CASSQGLRGANTGELFF. CDR3 bases: TGTGCCAGCAGCCAGGGCTTGCGGGGGGCAAACACCGGGGAGCTGTTTTTT.

The chain combines TRBV5-1 with TRBJ2-3, with 11 bases identical to TRBD2. The CDR3 spans 18 residues. The V segment lost 1 base and the J segment 1 base; nucleotides outside the gene matches: 8. CDR1 SGHRS and CDR2 YFSETQ come from the germline V gene. CDR3 region: CASSLRLAGGFGTDTQYF. CDR3 DNA sequence: TGCGCCAGCAGCTTGAGGCTAGCGGGGGGCTTTGGCACAGATACGCAGTATTTT.

Only a few counts were recorded for this clonotype. The chain carries TRBV12-3 or TRBV12-4 and TRBJ1-1; D might be TRBD1 (6 bases). CDR3 length equals 16 residues. V lost 4 bases and J 7 bases, leaving 22 bases between the germline ends. CDR3 loop: CASSSEGGTRWGEAFF. CDR3 DNA sequence: TGTGCCAGCAGTTCGGAAGGGGGGACGAGGTGGGGTGAAGCTTTCTTT.

This clonotype was seen many times. This sequence joins TRBV7-2 and TRBJ2-1; the match to TRBD1 covers 7 bases. The CDR3 covers 12 residues. The V gene end was trimmed by 3 bases and the J gene end by 9 bases; junction bases not matched to a gene: 2. Germline-derived CDR1 and CDR2 are SGHTA and FQGNSA. The CDR3 loop is CASSLTGIEQFF. The CDR3 coding sequence is TGTGCCAGCAGCTTGACAGGGATTGAGCAGTTCTTC.

Only a few counts were recorded for this clonotype. V gene TRBV12-3 or TRBV12-4 combines with J gene TRBJ1-1; 8 bases are shared with TRBD1. J gave up 0 bases and V 6 bases, and 6 bases lay outside the gene matches. CDR3 size: 15 residues. The CDR3 DNA is TGTGCCAGCAGCCGCGACAGGGGAATGAACACTGAAGCTTTCTTT. This sequence encodes CASSRDRGMNTEAFF.

This clonotype has at least ten counts. The chain joins TRBV7-2 to TRBJ1-2; D call uncertain. The CDR3 totals 12 residues. V was cut by 5 bases and J by 4 bases, with 8 bases left in between. CDR1 SGHTA and CDR2 FQGNSA come from the germline V gene. The CDR3 region has the DNA TGTGCCAGCAGCCAGGACGGCTATGGCTACACCTTC. Encoded protein: CASSQDGYGYTF.

In its sample, this clonotype was seen a few times. The chain joins TRBV19 to TRBJ2-1; possibly TRBD1 for D (6 bases). CDR1 and CDR2 (germline): LNHDA, SQIVND (reference sequence). The CDR3 spans 15 residues. With 3 bases removed from V and 9 bases from J, the gap between germline ends came to 18 bases. CDR3 nucleotide sequence: TGTGCCAGTAGTATCGGCAGCAGGGGTTCGGCTGAGCAGTTCTTC. It translates to CASSIGSRGSAEQFF.

This clonotype was seen ten or more times. V gene TRBV5-1 combines with J gene TRBJ2-3, with D possibly matching TRBD2 (5 bases). Germline V gene data show CDR1 as SGHRS and CDR2 as YFSETQ. V was cut by 5 bases and J by 0 bases, with 10 bases left in between. The CDR3 has 14 residues. The CDR3 DNA sequence: TGCGCCAGCAGACCGGACTCTAGCACAGATACGCAGTATTTT. Protein sequence: CASRPDSSTDTQYF. Full variable domain (missing parts from reference TRBV5-1 and TRBJ2-3): KAGVTQTPRYLIKTRGQQVTLSCSPISGHRSVSWYQQTPGQGLQFLFEYFSETQRNKGNFPGRFSGRQFSNSRSEMNVSTLELGDSALYLCASRPDSSTDTQYFGPGTRLTVL.

This chain connects TRBV7-2 to TRBJ1-1; the D gene is possibly TRBD1 (6 bases). This CDR3 comprises 15 residues. Germline assignment: CDR1 SGHTA and CDR2 FQGNSA. The V end lost 5 bases, the J end lost 0 bases, and 13 bases lay between the germline ends. For the CDR3, the DNA is TGTGCCAGCAGCGTACAGGGAACTATGAACACTGAAGCTTTCTTT. Protein sequence: CASSVQGTMNTEAFF.

This sequence joins TRBV5-1 and TRBJ2-5, with D uncertain. CDR1 is SGHRS, CDR2 YFSETQ, per germline. This CDR3 region has 15 residues. Trimming cost V 2 bases and J 4 bases, with 15 bases left between them. CDR3 residues: CASSFQPGYGETQYF. The DNA of the CDR3 is TGCGCCAGCAGCTTCCAGCCGGGCTATGGAGAGACCCAGTACTTC.

The chain combines TRBV19 with TRBJ2-2, with D unclear. V gave up 6 bases and J gave up 6 bases, with 26 bases separating them. The germline gives CDR1 LNHDA, CDR2 SQIVND (reference sequence). The CDR3 extends over 18 amino acids. CDR3 in amino acids: CASSPQIGPIGFPGELFF. The CDR3 region has the DNA TGTGCCAGTAGCCCCCAAATAGGTCCTATAGGCTTCCCCGGGGAGCTGTTTTTT.

This clonotype showed up just once. This chain uses TRBV29-1 with TRBJ2-5, with D perhaps TRBD2 (5 bases). The CDR3 has 14 residues. V was clipped by 0 bases and J by 3 bases, with 11 bases between them. From germline, CDR1 is SQVTM and CDR2 ANQGSEA. This CDR3 reads CSVEDGRWEETQYF. CDR3 DNA: TGCAGCGTTGAAGATGGGAGATGGGAAGAGACCCAGTACTTC.

V usage is TRBV20-1 and J usage is TRBJ2-3; D possibly uses TRBD1 or TRBD2 (5 bases each). This CDR3 spans 14 amino acids. Germline V CDR1 and CDR2: DFQATT, SNEGSKA (reference sequence). Trimming took 2 bases from V and 0 from J, leaving 9 bases between them. CDR3 loop: CSARRWGSTDTQYF. The DNA for the CDR3 is TGCAGTGCTAGAAGGTGGGGGAGCACAGATACGCAGTATTTT.

This sequence joins TRBV28 and TRBJ2-5; TRBD1 matches 11 bases. The trim removed 4 bases at V and 5 bases at J, leaving 9 bases unmatched. The V gene's germline CDR1 is MDHEN and CDR2 SYDVKM. The CDR3 contains 16 residues. The CDR3, as DNA: TGTGCCAGCAGTTCTGTGGGACAGGGGGAATTGGAGACCCAGTACTTC. Residues: CASSSVGQGELETQYF.

The V call is TRBV2, the J call TRBJ1-2; D gene unclear. The CDR3 consists of 15 residues. CDR1 SNHLY and CDR2 FYNNEI come from the germline V gene. Trimming left V 6 bases short and J 5 bases short, with 19 bases between. The CDR3 nucleotides are TGTGCCAGCAGGAGGGCGGGTACCGTGAGGTATGGCTACACCTTC. This sequence encodes CASRRAGTVRYGYTF.

The chain couples TRBV4-1 to TRBJ1-5; D not resolved. The germline CDR1 and CDR2 sequences are MGHRA and YSYEKL. Trimming pared 0 bases from V and 7 bases from J, leaving 13 bases between. This CDR3 region has 15 residues. The CDR3 sequence is CASSQEIAGGQPQHF. CDR3 bases: TGCGCCAGCAGCCAAGAAATTGCGGGAGGGCAGCCCCAGCATTTT.

In this sample, this clonotype turned up a few times. The CDR3 sequence is CSARESGKGYEQYF. CDR3 sequence (DNA): TGCAGTGCTAGAGAGTCGGGCAAAGGTTACGAGCAGTACTTC. The chain combines TRBV20-1 with TRBJ2-7; D ambiguous. Germline V gene data show CDR1 as DFQATT and CDR2 as SNEGSKA (reference sequence). The CDR3 consists of 14 residues. Trimming shortened V by 0 bases and J by 4 bases, and 13 bases separated the two germline ends.

This clonotype has only a few counts. CDR3 sequence: CASSVVGTGLGYTF. The CDR3 bases are TGTGCCAGCAGCGTAGTAGGGACAGGGCTTGGCTACACCTTC. The rearrangement uses TRBV9 and TRBJ1-2, with 9 bases fitting TRBD1. The CDR3 is made up of 14 amino acids. CDR1 is SGDLS and CDR2 is YYNGEE in the germline V gene. V lost 0 bases and J lost 7; bases outside the gene matches: 4.